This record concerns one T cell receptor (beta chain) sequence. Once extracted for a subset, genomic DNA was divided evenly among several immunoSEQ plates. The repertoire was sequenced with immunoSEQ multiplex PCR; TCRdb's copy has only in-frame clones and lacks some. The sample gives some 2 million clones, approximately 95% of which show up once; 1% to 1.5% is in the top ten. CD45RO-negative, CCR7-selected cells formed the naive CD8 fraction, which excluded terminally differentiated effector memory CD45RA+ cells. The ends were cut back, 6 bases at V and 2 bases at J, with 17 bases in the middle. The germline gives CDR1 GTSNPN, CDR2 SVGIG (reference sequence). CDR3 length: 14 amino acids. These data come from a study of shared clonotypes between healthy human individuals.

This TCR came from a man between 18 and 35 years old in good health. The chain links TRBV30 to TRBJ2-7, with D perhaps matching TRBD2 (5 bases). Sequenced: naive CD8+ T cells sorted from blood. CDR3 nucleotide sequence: TGTGCCTGTTCTTTAGGACTTAATGCCTACGAGCAGTACTTC. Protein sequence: CACSLGLNAYEQYF.